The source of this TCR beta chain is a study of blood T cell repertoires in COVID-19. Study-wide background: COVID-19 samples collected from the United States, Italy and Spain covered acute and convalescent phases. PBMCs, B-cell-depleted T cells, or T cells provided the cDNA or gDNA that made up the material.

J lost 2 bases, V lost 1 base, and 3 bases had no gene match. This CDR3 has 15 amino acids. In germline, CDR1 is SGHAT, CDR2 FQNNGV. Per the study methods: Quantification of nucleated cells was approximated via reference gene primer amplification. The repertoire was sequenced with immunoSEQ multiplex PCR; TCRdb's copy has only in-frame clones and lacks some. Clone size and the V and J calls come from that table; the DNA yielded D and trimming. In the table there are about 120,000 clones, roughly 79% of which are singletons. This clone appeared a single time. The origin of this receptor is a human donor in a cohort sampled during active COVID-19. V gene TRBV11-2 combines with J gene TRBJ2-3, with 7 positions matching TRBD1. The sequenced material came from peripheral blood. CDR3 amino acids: CASSLVGTDTDTQYF. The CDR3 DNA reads TGTGCCAGCAGCTTAGTTGGGACAGACACAGATACGCAGTATTTT.